The sequence of this T cell receptor beta chain was determined in a study of T cells after posttransplantation cyclophosphamide. Study findings and constraints: Skin or GI-infiltrating T cells shared few TRB sequences with blood.

Germline V lookup: CDR1 SGHKS, CDR2 YYEKEE (reference sequence). The CDR3 extends over 16 amino acids. V was clipped by 1 base and J by 3 bases, with 13 bases between them. Remarks on this clone: The antigen remains undetermined.

The table came from immunoSEQ multiplex PCR; TCRdb's copy has only in-frame clones and leaves some out. The repertoire includes more than 10,000 clones, over 75% of them detected once, and around 0.8% sits in the top ten. Sequenced: memory CD4+ T cells sorted from PBMCs. This receptor was identified in a man aged 50-60 years in good health, CMV-negative, and a related stem cell transplant donor. The V gene is TRBV5-5, the J gene TRBJ1-4; D possibly corresponds to TRBD1 (5 bases). This CDR3 reads CASSLSPGRPNEKLFF. The CDR3 region has the DNA TGTGCCAGCAGCTTGTCCCCAGGGAGGCCTAATGAAAAACTGTTTTTT.